The rows below give T cell receptor beta chains drawn from one sample of a study of cytomegalovirus exposure and HLA in healthy donors. Profiled with immunoSEQ multiplex PCR; TCRdb holds only in-frame clones, not every one. Of around 200,000 clones listed, roughly four fifths were seen once; the top ten hold 2.5% to 3%. The material sequenced was PBMCs. Source of these receptors: a young woman in good health and CMV-seropositive. The CDR3 runs from the conserved cysteine through the conserved F or W. D genes are given only for firm matches. Size is omitted from some rows. Given values are once, few, many or a class for expanded clones.

V: TRBV7-6
J: TRBJ2-1
size: NA
D: NA
CDR3: CASSTPGGRSYNEQFF
DNA: TGTGCCAGCAGCACCCCGGGGGGCCGCTCCTACAATGAGCAGTTCTTC

V: TRBV10-3
J: TRBJ1-6
size: NA
D: TRBD1
CDR3: CAISNGQGPGSPLHF
DNA: TGTGCCATCAGCAACGGACAGGGCCCAGGATCACCCCTCCACTTT

V: TRBV6-6
J: TRBJ1-1
size: NA
D: NA
CDR3: CASSSGEATEAFF
DNA: TGTGCCAGCAGTTCCGGGGAGGCTACTGAAGCTTTCTTT

V: TRBV11-2
J: TRBJ2-5
size: NA
D: TRBD1
CDR3: CASGRDRQETQYF
DNA: TGTGCCAGCGGTAGGGACAGACAAGAGACCCAGTACTTC

V: TRBV21-1
J: TRBJ1-3
size: NA
D: NA
CDR3: CASTGGRPISGNTIYF
DNA: TGTGCCAGCACCGGGGGACGGCCGATATCTGGAAACACCATATATTTT

V: TRBV5-4
J: TRBJ2-7
size: NA
D: NA
CDR3: CASSLKGGLSYEQYF
DNA: TGTGCCAGCAGCTTGAAGGGGGGGCTCTCCTACGAGCAGTACTTC

V: TRBV11-2
J: TRBJ1-3
size: NA
D: NA
CDR3: CASSLEKAQTSGNTIYF
DNA: TGTGCCAGCAGCTTAGAGAAGGCACAGACCTCTGGAAACACCATATATTTT

V: TRBV7-3
J: TRBJ2-5
size: NA
D: TRBD2
CDR3: CASSPTSGQETQYF
DNA: TGTGCCAGCAGCCCAACTAGCGGGCAAGAGACCCAGTACTTC

V: TRBV11-2
J: TRBJ2-7
size: NA
D: NA
CDR3: CASSTGQPFPSF
DNA: TGTGCCAGCAGCACGGGTCAACCCTTTCCTTCCTTC

V: TRBV7-2
J: TRBJ2-7
size: NA
D: TRBD1
CDR3: CASSFGTAGEQYF
DNA: TGTGCCAGCAGCTTCGGGACAGCCGGAGAGCAGTACTTC

V: TRBV6-1
J: TRBJ2-2
size: NA
D: NA
CDR3: CASDKGSRTGELFF
DNA: TGTGCCAGCGATAAGGGGTCCCGCACCGGGGAGCTGTTTTTT

V: TRBV5-6
J: TRBJ1-5
size: few
D: TRBD1
CDR3: CASSRQGSGDQPQHF
DNA: TGTGCCAGCAGCCGACAGGGGTCGGGGGATCAGCCCCAGCATTTT

V: TRBV7-9
J: TRBJ1-2
size: NA
D: NA
CDR3: CASSHRVSGYTF
DNA: TGTGCCAGCAGCCACAGGGTTAGTGGCTACACCTTC

V: TRBV6-5
J: TRBJ1-6
size: few
D: NA
CDR3: CASSYSSQLSPLHF
DNA: TGTGCCAGCAGTTACTCGAGCCAACTTTCACCCCTCCACTTT

V: TRBV5-1
J: TRBJ2-1
size: NA
D: NA
CDR3: CASSSKDSKNNEQFF
DNA: TGCGCCAGCAGCTCGAAGGACAGCAAAAACAATGAGCAGTTCTTC

V: TRBV19
J: TRBJ1-1
size: NA
D: TRBD1
CDR3: CASSIYGTGNTEAFF
DNA: TGTGCCAGTAGTATATACGGGACAGGAAACACTGAAGCTTTCTTT

V: TRBV14
J: TRBJ1-1
size: NA
D: NA
CDR3: CASSPTGRISEAFF
DNA: TGTGCCAGCAGCCCCACAGGCCGAATCTCTGAAGCTTTCTTT

V: TRBV9
J: TRBJ1-1
size: NA
D: NA
CDR3: CASSVGPGDRSDTEAFF
DNA: TGTGCCAGCAGCGTAGGGCCGGGAGACAGATCCGACACTGAAGCTTTCTTT

V: TRBV4-2
J: TRBJ2-3
size: NA
D: TRBD2
CDR3: CASSHTRTSGGTDTQYF
DNA: TGTGCCAGCAGCCACACGAGAACTAGCGGGGGCACAGATACGCAGTATTTT

V: TRBV18
J: TRBJ2-7
size: NA
D: NA
CDR3: CASSHRDPSSYEQYF
DNA: TGTGCCAGCTCACACAGGGATCCGAGCTCCTACGAGCAGTACTTC

V: TRBV9
J: TRBJ2-1
size: once
D: NA
CDR3: CASSVEIRGEQFF
DNA: TGTGCCAGCAGCGTAGAAATAAGAGGTGAGCAGTTCTTC

V: TRBV5-6
J: TRBJ2-7
size: NA
D: NA
CDR3: CASKLGGVWEQYF
DNA: TGTGCCAGCAAATTAGGAGGGGTTTGGGAGCAGTACTTC

V: TRBV19
J: TRBJ2-1
size: NA
D: TRBD2
CDR3: CASSIRGGQWVEQFF
DNA: TGTGCCAGTAGTATTCGCGGGGGGCAGTGGGTTGAGCAGTTCTTC

V: TRBV7-9
J: TRBJ2-7
size: NA
D: NA
CDR3: CASSSQESNPYEQYF
DNA: TGTGCCAGCAGCTCACAGGAGAGTAACCCCTACGAGCAGTACTTC

V: TRBV29-1
J: TRBJ1-5
size: NA
D: TRBD1
CDR3: CSVETGGGNQPQHF
DNA: TGCAGCGTTGAGACAGGGGGTGGCAATCAGCCCCAGCATTTT

V: TRBV7-8
J: TRBJ2-1
size: NA
D: NA
CDR3: CASSPATGLSSYNEQFF
DNA: TGTGCCAGCAGCCCCGCGACAGGCTTAAGCTCCTACAATGAGCAGTTCTTC

V: TRBV15
J: TRBJ2-5
size: NA
D: NA
CDR3: CATSRSSPRSRETQYF
DNA: TGTGCCACCAGCAGATCGTCCCCCCGATCTAGGGAGACCCAGTACTTC

V: TRBV19
J: TRBJ2-2
size: NA
D: NA
CDR3: CASSIGGASGTRELFF
DNA: TGTGCCAGTAGTATTGGGGGGGCTAGCGGAACTCGGGAGCTGTTTTTT